This T cell receptor beta chain was captured in a study of blood T cell repertoires in COVID-19. Overall study context: Sites in the United States, Italy and Spain provided acute and convalescent COVID-19 samples.

In the authors' workflow: For nucleated cells, counts were estimated from reference gene primer amplification. Profiled with immunoSEQ multiplex PCR; TCRdb holds only in-frame clones, not every one. The D gene and trimming were derived from the DNA, and the V and J assignments and clone size from that table. The sample shows roughly 240,000 clones, 75% to 85% of them seen only once. The germline V gene has CDR1 SEHNR and CDR2 FQNEAQ (reference sequence). The trim removed 6 bases at V and 2 bases at J, leaving 6 bases unmatched. CDR3 length: 16 residues. This clonotype was sampled from a woman in her 70s with acute or convalescent COVID-19. Sample: peripheral blood. The rearrangement links TRBV7-9 to TRBJ2-1, with 11 nucleotides matching TRBD2. The CDR3 nucleotides are TGTGCCAGCAGGCGTCCACTAGCGGGGGCCTACAATGAGCAGTTCTTC. It specifies CASRRPLAGAYNEQFF.